The 21 T cell receptor beta chains below come from one sample, sequenced in a study of early T cells in non-severe SARS-CoV-2 infection. MiXCR, run by TCRdb on the 5' RACE reads, gives a single entry per CDR3 protein. Of tens of thousands of distinct CDR3 sequences listed, under 15% were seen once; the top ten hold approximately 4.6%. The specimen sequenced was whole blood. All receptors derive from an adult who was a healthcare worker with PCR-confirmed SARS-CoV-2 infection or an uninfected control (not recorded which).

The V gene is TRBV9, the J gene TRBJ1-1; 12 nucleotides line up with TRBD1. The length of the CDR3 is 15 residues. The V segment lost 4 bases and the J segment 5 bases; nucleotides outside the gene matches: 6. Germline lookup yields CDR1 SGDLS and CDR2 YYNGEE. The CDR3 region has the DNA TGTGCCAGCAGCCCCCGGGACAGGGGGCGTACTGAAGCTTTCTTT. This gives the protein CASSPRDRGRTEAFF.

This clonotype was detected many times. The J gene is TRBJ1-3, the V gene TRBV9; unclear D gene. V shed 1 base and J shed 0 bases, with 11 bases lying between them. From germline, CDR1 is SGDLS and CDR2 YYNGEE. The CDR3 is 16 residues long. The CDR3 DNA reads as TGTGCCAGCAGCGTATCGGGAGAGACCTCTGGAAACACCATATATTTT. Translating it yields CASSVSGETSGNTIYF.

This clonotype has ten or more counts. Relative to the germline gene, one junction end is altered; a read error may explain this. The chain has TRBV18 and TRBJ1-3; tentative D call: TRBD1 (5 bases). This CDR3 has 14 amino acids. The germline CDR1 and CDR2 sequences are KGHSH and LQKENI. CDR3 loop: CASSPVGQGNTIYF. CDR3 DNA sequence: TGCGCCAGCTCACCAGTGGGGCAGGGAAACACCATATATTTT.

This clonotype was detected many times. In DNA, the CDR3 is TGTGCCATCACGGCGGGGGGAAACACTGAAGCTTTCTTT. The encoded protein is CAITAGGNTEAFF. The chain links TRBV10-3 to TRBJ1-1; D is perhaps TRBD1 (5 bases). V lost 7 bases and J lost 2, with 11 bases in between. From germline, CDR1 is ENHRY and CDR2 SYGVKD. The CDR3 contains 13 residues.

This clonotype has a count of ten or more. The chain recombines TRBV3-1 with TRBJ2-1; 12 bases agree with TRBD2. The junction had 8 bases not matched to a gene; V was cut back by 4 bases and J by 7 bases. CDR1 LGHDT and CDR2 YNNKEL come from the germline V gene (reference sequence). There are 16 residues in the CDR3. DNA of the CDR3: TGTGCCAGCAGCCGTCTAGCGGGGGGGCCTCAGAATGAGCAGTTCTTC. This sequence encodes CASSRLAGGPQNEQFF.

At least ten counts were recorded for this clonotype. The gene calls are TRBV9 and TRBJ2-1, with unresolved D. With 4 bases removed from V and 5 bases from J, the gap between germline ends came to 16 bases. CDR3 length: 15 amino acids. Germline assignment: CDR1 SGDLS and CDR2 YYNGEE. The CDR3 protein is CASSLGVVMNNEQFF. Here the CDR3 DNA reads TGTGCCAGCAGCCTTGGGGTGGTCATGAACAATGAGCAGTTCTTC.

The chain employs TRBV29-1 and TRBJ1-4; D unresolved. V was trimmed by 7 bases and J by 8 bases, leaving 17 bases between them. The CDR3 length is 13 residues. Germline CDR1 is SQVTM and CDR2 is ANQGSEA. Here the CDR3 reads CSAVRTSGEKLFF. The CDR3 DNA reads as TGCAGCGCGGTTCGAACTTCGGGAGAAAAACTGTTTTTT.

This clonotype has a count of ten or more. The gene calls are TRBV20-1 and TRBJ2-5; 11 nucleotides match TRBD2. The CDR3 has 16 residues. In germline, CDR1 is DFQATT, CDR2 SNEGSKA (reference sequence). V shed 1 base, J shed 4 bases, and the junction held 8 bases outside the gene matches. Here the CDR3 reads CSARAVAGGRRETQYF. CDR3 bases: TGCAGTGCTAGAGCGGTAGCGGGGGGGCGTCGAGAGACCCAGTACTTC.

To note about this clonotype: This may be a read error, as it is one base from a much larger clone. This chain connects TRBV12-3 or TRBV12-4 to TRBJ2-3; possibly TRBD1 or TRBD2 for D (6 bases each). The CDR3 spans 18 residues. Here the CDR3 reads CASSMESGLGGPTDTRYF. The CDR3 bases are TGTGCCAGCAGTATGGAAAGCGGATTAGGGGGGCCCACAGATACGCGGTATTTT.

This clonotype was detected many times. The chain carries TRBV5-1 and TRBJ2-7; no clear D gene. Germline V gene sequence: CDR1 SGHRS, CDR2 YFSETQ. The CDR3 totals 15 residues. Trimming took off 2 bases at V and 2 bases at J, with 14 bases between the two ends. CDR3 loop: CASSLNTYVTYEQYF. The CDR3 region has the DNA TGCGCCAGCAGCTTAAATACTTACGTTACCTACGAGCAGTACTTC.

This clonotype has more than one count but fewer than ten. The chain has TRBV7-2 and TRBJ1-6; D is uncertain. Trimming pared 5 bases from V and 7 bases from J, leaving 18 bases between. CDR1 and CDR2 from the germline V gene are SGHTA and FQGNSA. The CDR3 is 16 amino acids. CDR3 region: CASSPFPREANSPLHF. Written as DNA, the CDR3 is TGTGCCAGCAGCCCGTTTCCTAGGGAGGCGAATTCACCCCTCCACTTT.

This clonotype was counted many times. The genes are TRBV6-1 and TRBJ2-2, with D unclear. The germline V gene encodes CDR1 MNHNS and CDR2 SASEGT. This CDR3 has 14 residues. V dropped 1 base and J dropped 5 bases, with 8 bases sitting between them. This CDR3 reads CASSEGMDTGELFF. CDR3 DNA: TGTGCCAGCAGTGAAGGAATGGATACCGGGGAGCTGTTTTTT.

In this sample, this clonotype turned up many times. This chain's CDR3 is CASSLGYFGTSRANEQFF. The CDR3 DNA reads as TGTGCCAGCAGCTTAGGCTATTTCGGGACTAGCCGGGCGAATGAGCAGTTCTTC. The chain couples TRBV11-2 to TRBJ2-1; 9 bases align to TRBD2. This CDR3 is 18 amino acids long. CDR1 SGHAT and CDR2 FQNNGV come from the germline V gene. Unmatched junction bases numbered 14, after V lost 1 base and J lost 7 bases.

This clonotype was seen at least ten times. The chain is built from TRBV14 and TRBJ1-2; 9 bases match TRBD1. V was clipped by 4 bases and J by 7 bases; unmatched bases: 10. Germline V gene sequence: CDR1 SGHDN, CDR2 FVKESK. The CDR3 covers 15 residues. The CDR3 region has the DNA TGTGCCAGCAGCCCGGGGACAGGGCGGATCGGTGGCTACACCTTC. It translates to CASSPGTGRIGGYTF.

This rearrangement joins TRBV7-9 to TRBJ2-1; possible D gene TRBD2, 5 bases. With 1 base removed from V and 10 bases from J, the gap between germline ends came to 17 bases. The CDR3 runs to 15 residues. Germline V gene lookup returns CDR1 SEHNR and CDR2 FQNEAQ (reference sequence). CDR3 nucleotide sequence: TGTGCCAGCAGCTTAGAGGGCACTAGGGTCGCCGAGCAGTTCTTC. It translates to CASSLEGTRVAEQFF.

This clonotype was picked up many times. The chain uses TRBV30 and TRBJ2-1; 8 nucleotides agree with TRBD2. The junction had 5 bases not matched to a gene; V was cut back by 2 bases and J by 5 bases. The germline V gene has CDR1 GTSNPN and CDR2 SVGIG (reference sequence). The CDR3 length is 14 residues. The CDR3 loop reads CAWSPRGGNNEQFF. CDR3 bases: TGTGCCTGGAGTCCACGGGGGGGGAACAATGAGCAGTTCTTC.

This clonotype has a count of ten or more. The rearrangement joins TRBV11-2 to TRBJ2-3; D is unclear. Between the trimmed V and J ends, which lost 5 bases and 3 bases, there was a span of 12 bases. In germline, CDR1 is SGHAT, CDR2 FQNNGV. This CDR3 has 14 residues. DNA of the CDR3: TGTGCCAGCAGCCCATTGAGTGCGACAGATACGCAGTATTTT. This translates into CASSPLSATDTQYF. The whole variable domain, remainder taken from reference TRBV11-2 and TRBJ2-3, is EAGVAQSPRYKIIEKRQSVAFWCNPISGHATLYWYQQILGQGPKLLIQFQNNGVVDDSQLPKDRFSAERLKGVDSTLKIQPAKLEDSAVYLCASSPLSATDTQYFGPGTRLTVL.

This clonotype was detected only a few times. J is TRBJ2-4 and V is TRBV6-4; 12 positions match TRBD2. CDR1 is MRHNA, CDR2 SNTAGT, per germline. V dropped 0 bases and J dropped 1; count of bases not matched to a gene: 1. The CDR3 sequence is 17 residues long. Here the CDR3 DNA reads TGTGCCAGCAGTGACTCCACTAGCGGGGGGGCCAAAAACATTCAGTACTTC. It translates to CASSDSTSGGAKNIQYF.

This clonotype was counted ten times or more. J is TRBJ1-1 and V is TRBV20-1; 8 bases are a match to TRBD1. V gave up 6 bases and J gave up 5 bases; unmatched junction bases: 5. CDR3 length: 12 residues. Germline loops: CDR1 DFQATT, CDR2 SNEGSKA (reference sequence). As DNA, the CDR3 is TGCAGTGCCAAGACAGGGGCGACTGAAGCTTTCTTT. This gives the protein CSAKTGATEAFF.

This clonotype was counted at least ten times. The chain couples TRBV7-2 to TRBJ2-1; TRBD2 might be the D (6 bases). Trimming removed 6 bases at V and 0 bases at J, with 15 bases between. The CDR3 has 16 residues. Per the germline V gene, CDR1 is SGHTA and CDR2 is FQGNSA. The CDR3 region has the DNA TGTGCCAGCAGTCCTCCGGGACTTAGCTCCTACAATGAGCAGTTCTTC. Encoded protein: CASSPPGLSSYNEQFF.

This clonotype came up many times. The rearrangement links TRBV9 to TRBJ2-5; D may be TRBD2 (6 bases). The CDR3 runs 14 residues. V shed 0 bases and J shed 5 bases, with 11 bases lying between them. Germline values: CDR1 SGDLS, CDR2 YYNGEE. CDR3 in DNA: TGTGCCAGCAGCGTAGGCGGGACTTCGGAGACCCAGTACTTC. Its translation is CASSVGGTSETQYF.